The 30 T cell receptor beta chains in this list originate from one sample, sequenced in a study of early T cells in non-severe SARS-CoV-2 infection. TCRdb itself ran the 5' RACE reads through MiXCR, one entry per CDR3 protein. Of 30,000 to 35,000 distinct CDR3 sequences listed, approximately 6.9% are singletons. The material sequenced was whole blood. These receptors were collected from an adult who was a healthcare worker with PCR-confirmed SARS-CoV-2 infection or an uninfected control (not recorded which).

This clonotype was seen more than once but under ten times. The rearrangement uses TRBV28 and TRBJ2-3; TRBD2 might be the D (6 bases). The CDR3 runs to 14 residues. The V end was cut by 4 bases, the J end by 2 bases, with 10 bases between. The germline V gene encodes CDR1 MDHEN and CDR2 SYDVKM. The CDR3 protein is CASSWTINTDTQYF. The CDR3 bases are TGTGCCAGCAGTTGGACTATAAACACAGATACGCAGTATTTT.

The table lists this clonotype with many counts. The chain is built from TRBV7-9 and TRBJ2-6; D unclear. This CDR3 region has 12 residues. V was shortened by 7 bases and J by 6 bases, with 7 bases between the two germline ends. Germline V CDR1 and CDR2: SEHNR, FQNEAQ (reference sequence). The DNA for the CDR3 is TGTGCCAGCACCGCGGAGGCCAACGTCCTGACTTTC. Translation gives CASTAEANVLTF. Complete variable domain (other parts from reference TRBV7-9 and TRBJ2-6): DTGVSQNPRHKITKRGQNVTFRCDPISEHNRLYWYRQTLGQGPEFLTYFQNEAQLEKSRLLSDRFSAERPKGSFSTLEIQRTEQGDSAMYLCASTAEANVLTFGAGSRLTVL.

V gene TRBV27 combines with J gene TRBJ1-2, with D possibly TRBD1 on 5 matching bases. Per the germline V gene, CDR1 is MNHEY and CDR2 is SMNVEV (reference sequence). Trimming left V 4 bases short and J 4 bases short, with 13 bases between. The CDR3 runs 14 residues. CDR3 in DNA: TGTGCCAGCAGTTCCCTCCTGGGACGCTATGGCTACACCTTC. It yields the protein CASSSLLGRYGYTF.

This clonotype came up a few times. This chain links TRBV4-1 with TRBJ2-7; TRBD2 might be the D (5 bases). CDR1 MGHRA and CDR2 YSYEKL come from the germline V gene. The CDR3 has 11 amino acids. V lost 4 bases and J 6 bases, leaving 7 bases between the germline ends. CDR3 DNA sequence: TGCGCCAGCAGCCGAAGCGGCGAGCAGTACTTC. It yields the protein CASSRSGEQYF.

There are a few counts of this clonotype. The rearrangement joins TRBV20-1 to TRBJ2-7, with D maybe TRBD1 (5 bases). Trimming removed 3 bases from V and 1 base from J, with 16 bases in between. CDR3 length equals 15 residues. Germline assignment: CDR1 DFQATT and CDR2 SNEGSKA (reference sequence). Written as DNA, the CDR3 is TGCAGTGCTAGGAGATCTGGGGCGGTTTCCTACGAGCAGTACTTC. Translating gives CSARRSGAVSYEQYF.

The rearrangement uses TRBV3-1 and TRBJ1-1; D is unresolved. Per the germline V gene, CDR1 is LGHDT and CDR2 is YNNKEL (reference sequence). Trimming pared 2 bases from V and 0 bases from J, leaving 4 bases between. The CDR3 runs to 13 residues. The CDR3 sequence: CASSQMVNTEAFF. The CDR3 DNA reads as TGTGCCAGCAGCCAAATGGTGAACACTGAAGCTTTCTTT.

This clonotype was seen repeatedly, ten times or more. The gene calls are TRBV3-1 and TRBJ2-1; D unresolved. CDR3 length equals 16 residues. V was cut by 3 bases and J by 0 bases, with 12 bases left in between. Germline assignment: CDR1 LGHDT and CDR2 YNNKEL (reference sequence). The CDR3 loop reads CASSHFARSSYNEQFF. CDR3 DNA sequence: TGTGCCAGCAGCCATTTCGCGCGGAGCTCCTACAATGAGCAGTTCTTC.

The J gene is TRBJ2-4, the V gene TRBV10-3; D is uncertain. Between the trimmed V and J ends, which lost 1 base and 8 bases, there was a span of 9 bases. CDR3 length equals 13 residues. Germline CDR1 ENHRY, CDR2 SYGVKD. The CDR3 DNA sequence: TGTGCCATCAGTGAGTTCGGGTCGGACATTCAGTACTTC. It is translated as CAISEFGSDIQYF.

Only a few counts were recorded for this clonotype. The chain is built from TRBV6-1 and TRBJ2-7; 7 positions match TRBD2. The CDR3 sequence is 13 residues long. In germline, CDR1 is MNHNS, CDR2 SASEGT. V dropped 7 bases and J dropped 3; count of bases not matched to a gene: 6. DNA for the CDR3: TGTGCCAGCACCGCCGGGACTAACTACGAGCAGTACTTC. This encodes CASTAGTNYEQYF.

This clonotype was counted a few times. V usage is TRBV13 and J usage is TRBJ1-6; the D gene is possibly TRBD1 (6 bases). CDR3 length equals 16 residues. Trimming cost V 4 bases and J 10 bases, with 20 bases left between them. From germline, CDR1 is PRHDT and CDR2 FYEKMQ (reference sequence). The CDR3 region has the DNA TGTGCCAGCAGCTATTCCATCCGGGACACAGACTCACCCCTCCACTTT. Translated: CASSYSIRDTDSPLHF.

A few counts support this clonotype. The chain couples TRBV7-6 to TRBJ2-2; D unresolved. The V gene lost 5 bases and the J gene lost 3 bases, with 4 bases spanning the gap. The CDR3 runs 12 residues. In germline, CDR1 is SGHVS, CDR2 FNYEAQ. CDR3 region: CASSRDTGELFF. In nucleotides, the CDR3 is TGTGCCAGCAGCCGGGACACCGGGGAGCTGTTTTTT. Together with reference TRBV7-6 and TRBJ2-2, the CDR3 gives the full variable domain: GAGVSQSPRYKVTKRGQDVALRCDPISGHVSLYWYRQALGQGPEFLTYFNYEAQQDKSGLPNDRFSAERPEGSISTLTIQRTEQRDSAMYRCASSRDTGELFFGEGSRLTVL.

This clonotype has a count of ten or more. The chain carries TRBV2 and TRBJ1-2, with D unresolved. This CDR3 spans 14 amino acids. The germline CDR1 and CDR2 sequences are SNHLY and FYNNEI. The V gene lost 3 bases and the J gene lost 0 bases, with 8 bases spanning the gap. The CDR3 region has the DNA TGTGCCAGCAGTGAGCAGAGGACTAACTATGGCTACACCTTC. Residues: CASSEQRTNYGYTF.

The chain has TRBV3-1 and TRBJ2-1; TRBD2 agrees at 12 bases. CDR3 length: 20 residues. CDR1 and CDR2 from the germline V gene are LGHDT and YNNKEL (reference sequence). The V segment lost 1 base and the J segment 4 bases; nucleotides outside the gene matches: 14. This CDR3 reads CASSQAGPRTSGIHYNEQFF. CDR3 nucleotide sequence: TGTGCCAGCAGCCAAGCGGGACCCCGGACTAGCGGGATTCATTACAATGAGCAGTTCTTC.

V gene TRBV25-1 combines with J gene TRBJ2-6; D unclear. Trimming left V 4 bases short and J 2 bases short, with 3 bases between. This CDR3 has 13 amino acids. The germline V gene has CDR1 MGHDK and CDR2 SYGVNS. CDR3 DNA: TGTGCCAGCAGTGCAACTGGGGCCAACGTCCTGACTTTC. Amino acids: CASSATGANVLTF.

This clonotype was counted many times. The chain couples TRBV9 to TRBJ2-1; 7 positions agree with TRBD1. Germline-derived CDR1 and CDR2 are SGDLS and YYNGEE. V was clipped by 4 bases and J by 0 bases; unmatched bases: 16. There are 19 residues in the CDR3. CDR3 amino acids: CASSLPDRRNTSSYNEQFF. CDR3 sequence (DNA): TGTGCCAGCAGCCTGCCGGACAGGCGAAACACGAGCTCCTACAATGAGCAGTTCTTC.

This clonotype was seen at least ten times. The rearrangement joins TRBV29-1 to TRBJ2-3; TRBD1 might be the D (6 bases). The CDR3 is 13 amino acids. Per germline, CDR1 SQVTM and CDR2 ANQGSEA. CDR3: CALRDKSTDTQYF. CDR3 coding DNA: TGCGCGCTCCGGGACAAGAGCACAGATACGCAGTATTTT.

The table lists this clonotype with many counts. The chain combines TRBV29-1 with TRBJ1-5; 7 bases match TRBD1. The ends lost 4 bases at V and 1 base at J; junction bases unmatched: 1. In germline, CDR1 is SQVTM, CDR2 ANQGSEA. The CDR3 runs to 13 residues. The CDR3 reads CSVATGSNQPQHF. Here the CDR3 DNA reads TGCAGCGTTGCGACAGGGAGCAATCAGCCCCAGCATTTT.

This rearrangement joins TRBV29-1 to TRBJ2-5; 13 positions agree with TRBD2. Germline V gene lookup returns CDR1 SQVTM and CDR2 ANQGSEA. The ends lost 8 bases at V and 3 bases at J; junction bases unmatched: 9. The CDR3 has 15 amino acids. Written as DNA, the CDR3 is TGCAGCACCACGCCCGGGACTAGCGGGAAAGAGACCCAGTACTTC. Translating gives CSTTPGTSGKETQYF. Full variable domain (remainder filled in from reference TRBV29-1 and TRBJ2-5): SAVISQKPSRDICQRGTSLTIQCQVDSQVTMMFWYRQQPGQSLTLIATANQGSEATYESGFVIDKFPISRPNLTFSTLTVSNMSPEDSSIYLCSTTPGTSGKETQYFGPGTRLLVL.

This clonotype was found many times. The chain has TRBV27 and TRBJ2-7; D is undetermined. The CDR3 totals 15 residues. V lost 2 bases, J lost 3 bases, and 14 bases lay in between. From germline, CDR1 is MNHEY and CDR2 SMNVEV (reference sequence). The DNA for the CDR3 is TGTGCCAGCAGTTTAAGTCCAGCGACGGACTACGAGCAGTACTTC. Translation: CASSLSPATDYEQYF.

This clonotype was seen more than once but under ten times. This chain joins TRBV4-1 and TRBJ2-3, with 11 bases fitting TRBD2. Germline V gives CDR1 MGHRA, CDR2 YSYEKL. The trim removed 1 base at V and 4 bases at J, leaving 7 bases unmatched. This CDR3 is built from 17 residues. CDR3 nucleotides: TGCGCCAGCAGCCAAGGCAGACTAGCGGGAATCGCAGATACGCAGTATTTT. This gives the protein CASSQGRLAGIADTQYF.

This clonotype was recorded many times. This chain connects TRBV29-1 to TRBJ1-1; TRBD1 aligns across 7 bases. V shed 4 bases and J 0 bases; nucleotides not matched to a gene: 5. Germline assignment: CDR1 SQVTM and CDR2 ANQGSEA. CDR3 length: 14 residues. As DNA, the CDR3 is TGCAGCGTTGTCGGGACAGTGATGAACACTGAAGCTTTCTTT. Its protein is CSVVGTVMNTEAFF.

This chain links TRBV15 with TRBJ1-6; the D is unclear. The ends were cut back, 1 base at V and 10 bases at J, with 8 bases in the middle. The CDR3 sequence is 13 residues long. Germline V gene sequence: CDR1 LNHNV, CDR2 YYDKDF (reference sequence). The CDR3 region is CATSRGTWSPLHF. CDR3 nucleotide sequence: TGTGCCACCAGCAGAGGGACTTGGTCACCCCTCCACTTT.

This clonotype was detected a few times. The chain employs TRBV10-3 and TRBJ2-3; 7 bases fit TRBD2. Germline CDR1 ENHRY, CDR2 SYGVKD. Trimming took 5 bases from V and 0 from J; bases not matched to a gene: 11. The CDR3 is 17 amino acids. The CDR3 nucleotides read TGTGCCATCAGTCAGGCGGGGAGCGGGACTAGCACAGATACGCAGTATTTT. Protein sequence: CAISQAGSGTSTDTQYF.

This clonotype was seen repeatedly, ten times or more. The chain links TRBV29-1 to TRBJ2-2, with 11 bases aligning to TRBD1. The germline V gene encodes CDR1 SQVTM and CDR2 ANQGSEA. With 6 bases clipped from V and 7 bases from J, the junction kept 4 bases outside the gene matches. CDR3 length: 13 amino acids. The CDR3 sequence is CSVQGQGVGELFF. The CDR3 coding sequence is TGCAGCGTCCAGGGACAGGGGGTCGGGGAGCTGTTTTTT.

The table lists this clonotype with many counts. V usage is TRBV28 and J usage is TRBJ2-7; 10 nucleotides agree with TRBD1. Germline assignment: CDR1 MDHEN and CDR2 SYDVKM. CDR3 size: 14 residues. J was trimmed by 12 bases and V by 5 bases; bases with no gene match: 13. The CDR3 nucleotides read TGTGCCAGCAGTCCCGACAGGGGGCGACCAGGCGGGTACTTC. Translated, it gives CASSPDRGRPGGYF.

This clonotype was detected ten times or more. CDR3 nucleotides: TGTGCCAGCACCCTGGGGGGTACCGGGGAGCTGTTTTTT. This encodes CASTLGGTGELFF. The V gene is TRBV27, the J gene TRBJ2-2, with D perhaps matching TRBD2 (6 bases). The CDR3 runs to 13 residues. Trimming removed 7 bases from V and 5 bases from J, with 11 bases in between. Germline CDR1 MNHEY, CDR2 SMNVEV (reference sequence).

This clonotype was observed many times. The chain is built from TRBV28 and TRBJ2-6, with TRBD2 matching 7 bases. The CDR3 spans 13 residues. Germline values: CDR1 MDHEN, CDR2 SYDVKM. V shed 10 bases and J 4 bases; nucleotides not matched to a gene: 4. CDR3 sequence reads: CATGGSGANVLTF. The DNA of the CDR3 is TGTGCCACCGGGGGGAGCGGGGCCAACGTCCTGACTTTC. Filled out from reference TRBV28 and TRBJ2-6, the complete variable domain reads DVKVTQSSRYLVKRTGEKVFLECVQDMDHENMFWYRQDPGLGLRLIYFSYDVKMKEKGDIPEGYSVSREKKERFSLILESASTNQTSMYLCATGGSGANVLTFGAGSRLTVL.

This clonotype was observed a few times. The chain couples TRBV5-5 to TRBJ1-1; no firm D call. Germline V lookup: CDR1 SGHKS, CDR2 YYEKEE (reference sequence). The CDR3 has 15 amino acids. V was shortened by 1 base and J by 1 base, with 11 bases between the two germline ends. CDR3 DNA sequence: TGTGCCAGCAGCTTGAACTCCGGGAAGAACACTGAAGCTTTCTTT. It is translated as CASSLNSGKNTEAFF.

In this sample, this clonotype turned up a few times. This chain links TRBV6-1 with TRBJ2-3, with 10 bases fitting TRBD2. The J segment lost 3 bases and the V segment lost 6 bases, leaving 12 bases of the junction unmatched. The CDR3 is made up of 17 amino acids. The germline gives CDR1 MNHNS, CDR2 SASEGT. The CDR3 DNA reads as TGTGCCAGCAGGAACCTAGCGGGGGCCGCCTTTACAGATACGCAGTATTTT. Translating gives CASRNLAGAAFTDTQYF.

This clonotype was found many times. V usage is TRBV5-1 and J usage is TRBJ1-6, with a tentative D call TRBD1 (5 bases). Germline assignment: CDR1 SGHRS and CDR2 YFSETQ. CDR3 size: 15 residues. Trimming left V 4 bases short and J 15 bases short, with 23 bases between. The CDR3 sequence is CASSPQGGKGAHLHF. The CDR3, as DNA: TGCGCCAGCAGCCCGCAGGGAGGGAAAGGGGCCCACCTCCACTTT.